This TCR beta chain was captured in a study of blood T cell repertoires in COVID-19. This clone was observed a handful of times. Measured with immunoSEQ multiplex PCR; TCRdb has only the in-frame clones, and not every one. Here the sample spans about 170,000 clones, roughly 80% being singletons. The sequence was obtained from a woman aged 40 to 55 with COVID-19, enrolled during active disease. Source material: peripheral blood.

Here the CDR3 DNA reads TGTGCCAGCAGCCCCCCGCCCCCCCAGAACAATGAGCAGTTCTTC. Translated: CASSPPPPQNNEQFF. The chain uses TRBV7-6 and TRBJ2-1; D not certain. The CDR3 runs to 15 residues. Trimming stripped 5 bases from V and 5 bases from J, with 16 bases between. In germline, CDR1 is SGHVS, CDR2 FNYEAQ.